This T cell receptor beta chain is from a study of identical twins (dated by TCRdb to 2015 to 2016). Turning to the overall study: To test whether fetal clonotypes persist, the study used deep sequencing on TCR alpha and beta repertoires from monozygotic twins, unrelated adults of various ages, and cord blood. Replicate twin experiments were performed at different times using different library preparation protocols to rule out contamination. The study at large found these results: Because the same donors could not be followed over many years, conclusions were based on cross-sectional statistical analysis. The excess sharing between twins in beta out-of-frame sequences was weaker because fewer shared sequences reduced the signal-to-noise ratio. Compared with coincidental sharing between unrelated individuals, out-of-frame TCR alpha sequences shared between twins showed an excess of sequences with low generation probability. In monozygotic twins, recombination models systematically underestimated out-of-frame TCR alpha sharing, but the models matched the sharing seen between unrelated individuals. Abundant cord blood beta clonotypes had fewer insertions, young adult naive repertoires showed a similar but weaker trend, and memory repertoires showed no such trend. Zero-insertion analyses could be partly confounded by invariant T cells such as MAIT and iNKT, though diverse VJ usage argued against such confounding for most clonotypes.

A word on this clonotype: Which antigen it targets is not known. The record has no base qualities; no much larger clone is one base away.

Library construction relied on 5' RACE. TCRdb shows the sequencer as Illumina HiSeq 2000. A universal primer binding site was added through template switching, and the final cDNA carried a unique molecular identifier so that TCR cDNA molecules could be counted accurately. Specific primers in the conserved constant-segment region were used to synthesize first-strand cDNA for the TCR alpha and beta chains. To control for contamination, each cDNA library was double barcoded with a SMART-Mk sample barcode plus Illumina barcodes. TruSeq adapter sequences along with Illumina sample barcodes were introduced in two successive PCR steps. The TCR alpha and beta cDNA libraries were sequenced on the Illumina HiSeq platform using custom primers. The source study handled its data this way. MiGEC processed the raw reads to extract unique molecular identifiers, while MiXCR was used to determine the CDR3 positions. For each individual, recombination models were inferred using an EM algorithm with the repgenHMM and IGoR tools. The tcR package in R was used for shared clonotype analysis, with sharing normalized by the product of cloneset sizes. Out-of-frame nonproductive sequences were analyzed to study raw recombination free of thymic and clonal selection effects. Using fastp trimming at Q25 and MiXCR clonotype assembly, TCRdb reanalyzed the public sequencing data and kept in-frame beta chains. Entries that share a CDR3 protein sequence are merged under the most common genes and DNA. The V and J calls shown here were made by TCRdb, not taken from the authors' results. The sample data list around 200,000 distinct CDR3 sequences, and around a tenth of these were observed just once. Just over 5% of the sample belongs to the ten largest clones.

Per the germline V gene (reference sequence), LGHDT is the CDR1 and YNNKEL is the CDR2. Including the terminal cysteine and phenylalanine, the CDR3 comprises 11 residues. Only CDR3 DNA is held: 33 bases, read in frame from base 1. V is pruned by 8 bases and J by 8 bases, leaving 5 bases of the junction without a gene match. All donors were healthy Caucasians. Miltenyi CD45RO+ enrichment and human naive T-cell isolation kits were used to isolate memory (CD45RO+) and naive T cells from PBMC. The rearrangement joined TRBV3-1 to TRBJ1-2, with 7 bases aligning to TRBD1. Sequencing was performed on memory (CD45RO+) T cells sorted from blood. The cell subset or site label for this specimen denotes: CD45RO+ enriched T cells. This receptor was obtained from a young woman in good health. The base sequence is TGTGCCAGCCAGGGGGTAGGCGGCTACACCTTC. It specifies CASQGVGGYTF.